The 8 T cell receptor beta chains below were found in one sample sequenced in a study of tumor-infiltrating lymphocytes in localized non-small cell lung cancer (dated by TCRdb to the early 2020s). The library was produced with the immunoSEQ multiplex PCR assay. The table was pulled from immuneACCESS by TCRdb, which kept in-frame rearrangements only. Such tables lose some clones; where checked, under half of the loss comes from unresolved V genes, and the rest has no known cause. This sample lists 2,000 to 3,000 clones; more than 45% were detected once. The ten largest clones take up over 10% of the sample. Sequenced material: uninvolved lung tissue not adjacent to the tumor. Receptors were obtained from a human donor with non-small cell lung cancer. Some clones in this sample may be carry-over from other donors' samples.

The chain couples TRBV9 to TRBJ2-5; a possible D gene is TRBD1 (6 bases). Germline V gives CDR1 SGDLS, CDR2 YYNGEE. The CDR3 length is 14 residues. V lost 7 bases and J 2 bases, leaving 15 bases between the germline ends. CDR3 loop: CASSRAGAQETQYF. The CDR3 DNA reads as TGTGCCAGCTCAAGGGCAGGGGCACAAGAGACCCAGTACTTC.

V is TRBV27 and J is TRBJ1-2, with a weak D call TRBD1 (6 bases). Trimming removed 6 bases at V and 0 bases at J, with 14 bases between. The CDR3 totals 15 residues. Germline-derived CDR1 and CDR2 are MNHEY and SMNVEV (reference sequence). In DNA form, the CDR3 reads TGTGCCAGCAGGACCGGAGGACAGTCTAACTATGGCTACACCTTC. It codes for CASRTGGQSNYGYTF.

This clone was detected only a few times. The genes are TRBV10-3 and TRBJ2-7, with unresolved D. The CDR3 length is 12 residues. The ends were cut back, 11 bases at V and 3 bases at J, with 14 bases in the middle. From germline, CDR1 is ENHRY and CDR2 SYGVKD. CDR3 coding DNA: TGTGCCGCGGCAGGCTCGAACTACGAGCAGTACTTC. Residues: CAAAGSNYEQYF.

The gene calls are TRBV29-1 and TRBJ1-1, with 7 bases identical to TRBD1. Per germline, CDR1 SQVTM and CDR2 ANQGSEA. V shed 7 bases and J 1 base; nucleotides not matched to a gene: 12. The CDR3 contains 15 residues. CDR3 in DNA: TGCAGCGCGGATAAAGGTTCAGGGGGGAACACTGAAGCTTTCTTT. Protein: CSADKGSGGNTEAFF.

The chain recombines TRBV7-2 with TRBJ2-6; D unclear. The CDR3 runs 14 residues. With 2 bases removed from V and 2 bases from J, the gap between germline ends came to 4 bases. Germline CDR1 SGHTA, CDR2 FQGNSA. CDR3 in DNA: TGTGCCAGCAGCTTAAGGCCTGGGGCCAACGTCCTGACTTTC. Translating gives CASSLRPGANVLTF.

This clone has more than one count but fewer than ten. CDR3 loop: CASSRPGRGSGNTIYF. The CDR3 DNA follows: TGTGCCAGCAGTCGACCGGGCCGGGGCTCTGGAAACACCATATATTTT. This chain uses TRBV6-6 with TRBJ1-3; D remains ambiguous. Germline V gene lookup returns CDR1 MNHNY and CDR2 SVGAGI (reference sequence). This CDR3 is built from 16 residues. Trimming removed 5 bases at V and 0 bases at J, with 14 bases between.

The chain joins TRBV19 to TRBJ2-2; 9 positions agree with TRBD2. This CDR3 has 15 amino acids. V trimming: 6 bases; J trimming: 5 bases; junction bases outside the gene matches: 7. Germline CDR1 reads LNHDA; CDR2 reads SQIVND (reference sequence). The chain's CDR3 is CASRTSGGGTGELFF. The CDR3 coding sequence is TGTGCCAGTAGGACTAGCGGAGGTGGGACCGGGGAGCTGTTTTTT.

This clone was counted only a few times. The rearrangement links TRBV6-5 to TRBJ1-1; D gene unclear. Trimming took off 2 bases at V and 3 bases at J, with 10 bases between the two ends. CDR1 MNHEY and CDR2 SVGAGI come from the germline V gene. The CDR3 totals 14 residues. CDR3 loop: CASSYGVVDTEAFF. The CDR3 DNA reads TGTGCCAGCAGTTACGGGGTGGTGGACACTGAAGCTTTCTTT.